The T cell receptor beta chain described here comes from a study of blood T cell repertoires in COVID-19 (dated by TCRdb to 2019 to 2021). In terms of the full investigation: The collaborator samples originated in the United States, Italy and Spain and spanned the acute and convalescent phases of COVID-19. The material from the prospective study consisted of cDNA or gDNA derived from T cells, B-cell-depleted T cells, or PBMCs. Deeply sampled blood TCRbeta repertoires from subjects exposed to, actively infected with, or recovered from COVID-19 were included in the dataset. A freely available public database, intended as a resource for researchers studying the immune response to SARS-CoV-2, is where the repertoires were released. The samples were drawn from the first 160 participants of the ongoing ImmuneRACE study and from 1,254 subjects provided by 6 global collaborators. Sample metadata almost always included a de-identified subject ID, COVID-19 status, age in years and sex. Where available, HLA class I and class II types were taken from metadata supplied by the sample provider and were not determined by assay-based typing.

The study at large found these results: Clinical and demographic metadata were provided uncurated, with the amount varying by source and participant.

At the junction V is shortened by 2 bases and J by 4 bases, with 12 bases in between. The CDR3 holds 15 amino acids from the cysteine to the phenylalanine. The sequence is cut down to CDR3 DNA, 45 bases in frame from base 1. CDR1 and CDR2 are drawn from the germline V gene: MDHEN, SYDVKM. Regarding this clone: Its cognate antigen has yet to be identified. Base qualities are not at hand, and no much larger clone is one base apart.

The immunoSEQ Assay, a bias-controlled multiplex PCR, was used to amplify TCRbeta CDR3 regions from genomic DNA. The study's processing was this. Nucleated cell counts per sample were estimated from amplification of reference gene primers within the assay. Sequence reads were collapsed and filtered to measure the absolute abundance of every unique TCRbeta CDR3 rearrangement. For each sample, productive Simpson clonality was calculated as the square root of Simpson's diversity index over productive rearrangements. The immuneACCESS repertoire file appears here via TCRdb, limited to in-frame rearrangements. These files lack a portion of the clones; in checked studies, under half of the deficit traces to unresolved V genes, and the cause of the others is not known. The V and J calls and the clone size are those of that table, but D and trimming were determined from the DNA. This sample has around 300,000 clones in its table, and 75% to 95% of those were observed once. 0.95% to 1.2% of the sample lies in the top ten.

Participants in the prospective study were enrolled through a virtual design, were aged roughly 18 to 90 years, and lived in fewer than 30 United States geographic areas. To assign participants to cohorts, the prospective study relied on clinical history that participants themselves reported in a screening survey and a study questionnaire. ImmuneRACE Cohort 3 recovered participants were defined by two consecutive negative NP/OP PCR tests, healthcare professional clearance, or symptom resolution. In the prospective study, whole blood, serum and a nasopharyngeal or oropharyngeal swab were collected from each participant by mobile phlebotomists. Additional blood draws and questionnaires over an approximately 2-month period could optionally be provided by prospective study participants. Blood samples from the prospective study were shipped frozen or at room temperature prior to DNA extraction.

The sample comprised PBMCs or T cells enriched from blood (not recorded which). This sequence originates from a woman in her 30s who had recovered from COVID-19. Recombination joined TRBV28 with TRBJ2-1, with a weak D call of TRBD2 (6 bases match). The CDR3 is CASSLGRDQYNEQFF. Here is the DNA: TGTGCCAGCAGTTTAGGGCGGGATCAGTACAATGAGCAGTTCTTC.